This TCR beta chain originates from a study of cytomegalovirus exposure and HLA in healthy donors. Vbeta (60) and Jbeta (13) primers were used in the PCR. Method: immunoSEQ multiplex PCR; TCRdb's copy keeps in-frame clones and lacks some. The sample lists about 110,000 clones, around 88% occurring once. This CDR3 has 17 amino acids. Germline V lookup: CDR1 MGHRA, CDR2 YSYEKL. Trimming left V 0 bases short and J 1 base short, with 13 bases between. The specimen sequenced was PBMCs. The TCR originated in a man aged 35-49 years in good health and CMV-seronegative. This chain connects TRBV4-1 to TRBJ1-5, with D unresolved. This CDR3 reads CASSQEGGTGSNQPQHF. CDR3 DNA sequence: TGCGCCAGCAGCCAAGAAGGAGGTACGGGGAGCAATCAGCCCCAGCATTTT.